This TCR beta chain is drawn from a study of T cells in Graves' hyperthyroidism and ophthalmopathy. With 2 bases clipped from V and 6 bases from J, the junction kept 6 bases outside the gene matches. The length of the CDR3 is 14 residues. The germline V gene has CDR1 MNHEY and CDR2 SVGEGT. This clonotype was picked up a small number of times. It was RNA transcripts that yielded the amplified TCR beta CDR3 regions. HTBI primers drove first-round RT-PCR of the TCR CDR3. In TCRdb, the multiplex PCR reads were re-called with MiXCR into one record per CDR3 protein. Found here are hundreds of thousands of distinct CDR3 sequences, 14% of them singletons; the top ten hold 10% to 13%. Patients aged 18 to 65 had newly diagnosed hyperthyroidism of under 2 months' duration. Diagnoses rested on clinical symptoms, serum thyroxine and TRAb, thyroid ultrasound and orbital computed tomography. PBMCs were obtained from roughly 10 ml fresh peripheral blood.

Material: blood. V and J are TRBV6-2 or TRBV6-3 and TRBJ2-7, with 8 bases identical to TRBD1. This TCR was recovered from a woman younger than 35 with Graves' hyperthyroidism. The CDR3 region has the DNA TGTGCCAGCAGTTACCCGACCGGGACAGGCGAGCAGTACTTC. Translated, it gives CASSYPTGTGEQYF.